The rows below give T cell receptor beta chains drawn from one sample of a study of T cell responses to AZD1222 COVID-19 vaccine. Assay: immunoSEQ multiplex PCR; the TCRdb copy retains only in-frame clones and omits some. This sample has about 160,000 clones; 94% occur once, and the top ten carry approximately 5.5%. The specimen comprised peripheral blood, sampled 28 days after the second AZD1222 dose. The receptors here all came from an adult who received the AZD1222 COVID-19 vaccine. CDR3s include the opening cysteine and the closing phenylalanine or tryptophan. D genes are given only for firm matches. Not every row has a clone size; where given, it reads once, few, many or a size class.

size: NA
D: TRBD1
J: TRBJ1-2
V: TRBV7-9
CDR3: CASSFRDRGRSYGYTF
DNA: TGTGCCAGCAGCTTCCGGGACAGGGGGCGAAGCTATGGCTACACCTTC

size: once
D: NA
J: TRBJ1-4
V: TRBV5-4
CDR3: CASSWGGWDEKLFF
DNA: TGTGCCAGCAGCTGGGGCGGATGGGATGAAAAACTGTTTTTT

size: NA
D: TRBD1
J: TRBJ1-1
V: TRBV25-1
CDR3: CASSRQGAGNTEAFF
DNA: TGTGCCAGCAGTAGACAGGGGGCGGGGAACACTGAAGCTTTCTTT

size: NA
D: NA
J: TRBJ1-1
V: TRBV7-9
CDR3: CASSSDILNSRLQNTEAFF
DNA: TGTGCCAGCAGCTCCGACATCCTAAATTCCAGGTTGCAGAACACTGAAGCTTTCTTT

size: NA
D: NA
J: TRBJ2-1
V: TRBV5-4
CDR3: CASSRWGSSYNEQFF
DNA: TGTGCCAGCAGCCGGTGGGGGAGCTCCTACAATGAGCAGTTCTTC

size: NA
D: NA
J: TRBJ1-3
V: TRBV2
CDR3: CASSGPGTAGNTIYF
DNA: TGTGCCAGCAGTGGTCCGGGGACTGCTGGAAACACCATATATTTT

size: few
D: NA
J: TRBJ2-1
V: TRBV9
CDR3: CASSYGVGTYNEQFF
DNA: TGTGCCAGCAGCTACGGCGTCGGGACCTACAATGAGCAGTTCTTC

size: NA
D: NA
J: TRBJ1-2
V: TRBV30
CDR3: CAWSGRDDYGYTF
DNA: TGTGCCTGGAGTGGCAGGGACGACTATGGCTACACCTTC

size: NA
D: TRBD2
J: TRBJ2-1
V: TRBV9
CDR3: CASSALAGGLSYNEQFF
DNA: TGTGCCAGCAGCGCCCTAGCGGGAGGCCTCTCCTACAATGAGCAGTTCTTC

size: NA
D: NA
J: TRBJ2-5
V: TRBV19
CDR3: CASSDLVQETQYF
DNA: TGTGCCAGTTCGGACTTAGTCCAAGAGACCCAGTACTTC

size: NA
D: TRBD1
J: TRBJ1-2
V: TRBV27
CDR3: CASRTGGNYGYTF
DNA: TGTGCCAGCAGGACAGGGGGGAACTATGGCTACACCTTC

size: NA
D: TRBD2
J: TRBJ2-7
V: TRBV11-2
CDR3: CASSLGYGTSRYEQYF
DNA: TGTGCCAGCAGCTTAGGATACGGGACTAGCAGATACGAGCAGTACTTC

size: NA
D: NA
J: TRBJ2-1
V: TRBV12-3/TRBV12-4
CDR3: CASSLEGTPRFF
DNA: TGTGCCAGCAGTTTAGAGGGGACTCCCCGATTCTTC

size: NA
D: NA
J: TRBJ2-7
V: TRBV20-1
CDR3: CSAAGTYEQYF
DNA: TGCAGTGCTGCGGGGACCTACGAGCAGTACTTC

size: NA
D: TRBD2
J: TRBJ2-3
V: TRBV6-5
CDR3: CASSDRLAGGDTQYF
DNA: TGTGCCAGCAGCGACAGGCTAGCGGGAGGCGATACGCAGTATTTT

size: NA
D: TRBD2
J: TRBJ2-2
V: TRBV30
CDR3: CAWIWSSGSLNTGELFF
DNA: TGTGCCTGGATCTGGTCTAGCGGGAGCCTAAACACCGGGGAGCTGTTTTTT

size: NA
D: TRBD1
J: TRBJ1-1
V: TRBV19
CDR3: CASISSSGGWTEAFF
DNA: TGTGCCAGTATCTCCTCCTCAGGGGGCTGGACTGAAGCTTTCTTT

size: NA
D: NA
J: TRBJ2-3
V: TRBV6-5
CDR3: CASNMIGSTDTQYF
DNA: TGTGCCAGCAATATGATAGGGAGCACAGATACGCAGTATTTT

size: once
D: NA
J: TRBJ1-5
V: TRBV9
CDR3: CASSIRGGLGQPQHF
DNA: TGTGCCAGCAGCATCCGGGGGGGCCTCGGCCAGCCCCAGCATTTT

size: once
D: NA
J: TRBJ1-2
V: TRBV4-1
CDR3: CASSQDRQGFYGYTF
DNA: TGCGCCAGCAGCCAAGATCGTCAGGGGTTCTATGGCTACACCTTC

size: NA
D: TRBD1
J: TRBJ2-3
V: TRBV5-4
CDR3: CASSARDRLTNTQYF
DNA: TGTGCCAGCAGCGCCCGGGACAGACTCACCAATACGCAGTATTTT

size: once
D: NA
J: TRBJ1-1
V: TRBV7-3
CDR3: CASSPNGRTNTEAFF
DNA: TGTGCCAGCAGCCCAAACGGCCGGACGAACACTGAAGCTTTCTTT

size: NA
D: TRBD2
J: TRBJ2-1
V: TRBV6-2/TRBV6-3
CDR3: CASSTSGSSYNEQFF
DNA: TGTGCCAGCAGTACTAGCGGGAGCTCCTACAATGAGCAGTTCTTC

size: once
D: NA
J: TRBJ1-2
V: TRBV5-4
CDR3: CASSLDVQGYGYTF
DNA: TGTGCCAGCAGCTTGGATGTACAGGGCTATGGCTACACCTTC

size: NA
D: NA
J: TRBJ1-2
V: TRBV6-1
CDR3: CASSDWPDGYTF
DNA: TGTGCCAGCAGTGATTGGCCCGATGGCTACACCTTC

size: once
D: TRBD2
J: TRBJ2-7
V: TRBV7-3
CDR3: CASSLTPLAGSYEQYF
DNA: TGTGCCAGCAGCTTAACCCCGCTAGCGGGATCCTACGAGCAGTACTTC

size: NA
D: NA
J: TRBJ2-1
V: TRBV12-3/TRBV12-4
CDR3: CASSLLDEQFF
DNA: TGTGCCAGCAGTTTATTGGATGAGCAGTTCTTC

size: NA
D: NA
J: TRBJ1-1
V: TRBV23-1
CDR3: CASSHRVPGRLWNTEAFF
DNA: TGCGCCAGCAGTCACCGGGTCCCGGGACGTTTGTGGAACACTGAAGCTTTCTTT

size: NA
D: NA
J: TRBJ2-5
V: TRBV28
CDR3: CASSPRPQETQYF
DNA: TGTGCCAGCAGCCCAAGGCCCCAAGAGACCCAGTACTTC

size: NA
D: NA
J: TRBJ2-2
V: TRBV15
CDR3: CATSRVGRTSGELFF
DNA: TGTGCCACCAGCAGAGTAGGTAGAACGTCCGGGGAGCTGTTTTTT

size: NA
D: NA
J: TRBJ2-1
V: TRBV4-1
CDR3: CASSQLGTEYNEQFF
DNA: TGCGCCAGCAGCCAATTAGGGACGGAATACAATGAGCAGTTCTTC

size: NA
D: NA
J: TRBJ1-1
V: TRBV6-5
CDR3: CASTSTWAEAFF
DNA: TGTGCCAGCACGTCCACCTGGGCTGAAGCTTTCTTT

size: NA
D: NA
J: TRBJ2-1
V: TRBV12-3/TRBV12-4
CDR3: CASSPRGYNEQFF
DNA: TGTGCCAGCAGCCCCCGGGGCTACAATGAGCAGTTCTTC

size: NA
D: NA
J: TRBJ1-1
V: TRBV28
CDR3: CASRSQGAMNTEAFF
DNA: TGTGCCAGCAGGTCACAGGGCGCCATGAACACTGAAGCTTTCTTT

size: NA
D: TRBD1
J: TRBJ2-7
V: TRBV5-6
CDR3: CASRRPGQGVYEQYF
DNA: TGTGCCAGCAGACGACCGGGACAGGGGGTCTACGAGCAGTACTTC

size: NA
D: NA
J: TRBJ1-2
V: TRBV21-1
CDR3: CASSKAKDRGLGYGYTF
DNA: TGTGCCAGCAGCAAAGCAAAGGACAGGGGGCTTGGCTATGGCTACACCTTC

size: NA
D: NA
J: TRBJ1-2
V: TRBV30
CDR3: CAWSGEESYTF
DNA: TGTGCCTGGAGTGGGGAGGAAAGTTACACCTTC

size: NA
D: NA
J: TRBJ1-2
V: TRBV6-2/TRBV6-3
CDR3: CASSPPGGVENYGYTF
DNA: TGTGCCAGCAGCCCTCCGGGGGGGGTGGAAAACTATGGCTACACCTTC

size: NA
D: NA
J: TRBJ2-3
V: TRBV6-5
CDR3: CASSKLGGSTDTQYF
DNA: TGTGCCAGCAGTAAACTAGGCGGGAGCACAGATACGCAGTATTTT

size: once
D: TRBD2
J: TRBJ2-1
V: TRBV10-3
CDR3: CAISAATSGSSYNEQFF
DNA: TGTGCCATCAGTGCTGCCACTAGCGGGAGCTCCTACAATGAGCAGTTCTTC

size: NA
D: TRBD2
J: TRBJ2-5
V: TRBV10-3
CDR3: CAISELGAGGPGSSETQYF
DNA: TGTGCCATCAGTGAGTTGGGGGCGGGAGGGCCAGGCAGTTCAGAGACCCAGTACTTC

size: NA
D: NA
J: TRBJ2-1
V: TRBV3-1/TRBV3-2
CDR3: CASSQDRTTNEQFF
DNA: TGTGCCAGCAGCCAAGACAGGACTACCAATGAGCAGTTCTTC

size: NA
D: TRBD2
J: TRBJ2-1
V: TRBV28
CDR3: CASRGLADYNEQFF
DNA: TGTGCCAGCCGGGGACTAGCGGATTACAATGAGCAGTTCTTC

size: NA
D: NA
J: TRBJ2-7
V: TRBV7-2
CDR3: CASSSMPGAVKQYF
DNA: TGTGCCAGCAGCTCTATGCCGGGGGCGGTCAAGCAGTACTTC

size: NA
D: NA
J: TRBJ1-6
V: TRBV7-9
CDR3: CASSLAETNSPLHF
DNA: TGTGCCAGCAGCTTAGCTGAGACCAATTCACCCCTCCACTTT

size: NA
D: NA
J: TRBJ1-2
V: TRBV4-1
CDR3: CASSQPMTGDYGYTF
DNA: TGCGCCAGCAGCCAACCCATGACAGGTGACTATGGCTACACCTTC

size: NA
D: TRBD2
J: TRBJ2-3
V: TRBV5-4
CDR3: CASSLDGTSGTDTQYF
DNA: TGTGCCAGCAGCTTAGATGGGACTAGCGGGACAGATACGCAGTATTTT

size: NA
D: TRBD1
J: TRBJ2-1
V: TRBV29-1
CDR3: CSVLWTGDNEQFF
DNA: TGCAGCGTTCTCTGGACAGGCGACAATGAGCAGTTCTTC

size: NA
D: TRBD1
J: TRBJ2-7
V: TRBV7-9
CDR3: CASSLATGGEQYF
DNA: TGTGCCAGCAGCTTAGCCACAGGGGGCGAGCAGTACTTC

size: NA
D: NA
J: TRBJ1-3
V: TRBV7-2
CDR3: CASGSSTPRSGNTIYF
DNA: TGTGCCAGCGGGTCTAGCACTCCCCGCTCTGGAAACACCATATATTTT

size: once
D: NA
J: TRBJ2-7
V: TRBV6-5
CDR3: CASSYDSFYEQYF
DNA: TGTGCCAGCAGTTACGACAGTTTCTACGAGCAGTACTTC

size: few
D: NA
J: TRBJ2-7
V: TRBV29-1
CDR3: CSVGRGGSSYEQYF
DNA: TGCAGCGTTGGGAGGGGGGGTAGCTCCTACGAGCAGTACTTC

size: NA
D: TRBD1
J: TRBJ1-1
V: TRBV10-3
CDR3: CAITQGASAEAFF
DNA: TGTGCCATCACACAGGGGGCTAGCGCTGAAGCTTTCTTT

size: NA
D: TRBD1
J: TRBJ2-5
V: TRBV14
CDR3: CASSPHRGLETQYF
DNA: TGTGCCAGCAGCCCGCACAGGGGATTGGAGACCCAGTACTTC

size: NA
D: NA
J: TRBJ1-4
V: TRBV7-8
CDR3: CASSPLRVTNEKLFF
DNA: TGTGCCAGCAGCCCCTTAAGGGTAACTAATGAAAAACTGTTTTTT

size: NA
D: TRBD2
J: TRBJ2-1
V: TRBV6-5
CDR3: CASNRGSPGNEQFF
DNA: TGTGCCAGCAATCGCGGGAGCCCGGGGAATGAGCAGTTCTTC

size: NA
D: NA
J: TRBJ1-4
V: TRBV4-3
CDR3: CASSHDNRPGGEKLFF
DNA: TGCGCCAGCAGCCACGACAACAGGCCCGGCGGTGAAAAACTGTTTTTT